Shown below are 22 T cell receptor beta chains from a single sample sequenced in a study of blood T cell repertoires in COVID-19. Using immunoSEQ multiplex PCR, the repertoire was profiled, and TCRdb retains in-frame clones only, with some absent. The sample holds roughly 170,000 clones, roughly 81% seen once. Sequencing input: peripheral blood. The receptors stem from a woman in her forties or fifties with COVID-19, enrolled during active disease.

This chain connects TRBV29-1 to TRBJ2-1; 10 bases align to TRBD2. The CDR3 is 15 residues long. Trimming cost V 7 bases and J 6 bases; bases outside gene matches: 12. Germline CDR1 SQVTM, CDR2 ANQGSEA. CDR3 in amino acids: CSGSSGGLPGNEQFF. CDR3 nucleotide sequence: TGCAGCGGATCTAGCGGGGGCCTACCCGGCAATGAGCAGTTCTTC.

CDR3 loop: CASSQGTDNEKLFF. The DNA of the CDR3 is TGTGCCAGCTCACAGGGGACAGATAATGAAAAACTGTTTTTT. The gene calls are TRBV18 and TRBJ1-4, with 7 bases aligning to TRBD1. CDR1 and CDR2 from the germline V gene are KGHSH and LQKENI. The CDR3 has 14 residues. After removal of 4 bases from V and 4 bases from J, the junction contained 3 bases not matched to a gene.

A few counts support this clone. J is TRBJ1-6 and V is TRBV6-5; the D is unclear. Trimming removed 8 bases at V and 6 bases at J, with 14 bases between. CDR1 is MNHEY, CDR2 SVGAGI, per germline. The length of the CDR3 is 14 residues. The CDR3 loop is CASYPRGFNSPLHF. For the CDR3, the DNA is TGTGCCAGCTACCCACGGGGATTTAATTCACCCCTCCACTTT.

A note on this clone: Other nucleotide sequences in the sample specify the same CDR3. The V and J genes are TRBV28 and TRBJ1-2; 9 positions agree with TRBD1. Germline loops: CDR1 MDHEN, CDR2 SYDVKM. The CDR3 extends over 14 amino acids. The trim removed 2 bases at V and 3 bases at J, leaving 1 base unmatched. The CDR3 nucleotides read TGTGCCAGCAGTTTAGGGGACAGGGACTATGGCTACACCTTC. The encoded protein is CASSLGDRDYGYTF.

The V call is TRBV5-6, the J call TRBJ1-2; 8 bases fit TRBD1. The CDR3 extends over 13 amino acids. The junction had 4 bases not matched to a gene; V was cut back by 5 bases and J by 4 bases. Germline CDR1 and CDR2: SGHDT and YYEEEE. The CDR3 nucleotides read TGTGCCAGCAGGGACAGGGTGGGCTATGGCTACACCTTC. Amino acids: CASRDRVGYGYTF.

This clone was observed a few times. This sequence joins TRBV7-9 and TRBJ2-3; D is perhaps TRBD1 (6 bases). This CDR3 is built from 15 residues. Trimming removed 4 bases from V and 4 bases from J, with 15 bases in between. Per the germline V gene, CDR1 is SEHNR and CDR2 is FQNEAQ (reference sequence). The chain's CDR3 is CASSSTTGFADTQYF. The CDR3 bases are TGTGCCAGCAGCTCGACCACAGGGTTCGCAGATACGCAGTATTTT. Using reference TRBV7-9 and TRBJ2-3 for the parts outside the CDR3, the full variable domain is DTGVSQNPRHKITKRGQNVTFRCDPISEHNRLYWYRQTLGQGPEFLTYFQNEAQLEKSRLLSDRFSAERPKGSFSTLEIQRTEQGDSAMYLCASSSTTGFADTQYFGPGTRLTVL.

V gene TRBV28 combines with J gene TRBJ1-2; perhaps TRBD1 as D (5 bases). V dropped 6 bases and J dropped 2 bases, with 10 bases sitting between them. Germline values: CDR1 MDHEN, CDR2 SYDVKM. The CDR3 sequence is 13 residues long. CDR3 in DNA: TGTGCCAGCAGGGGGGGATCAAACTATGGCTACACCTTC. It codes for CASRGGSNYGYTF.

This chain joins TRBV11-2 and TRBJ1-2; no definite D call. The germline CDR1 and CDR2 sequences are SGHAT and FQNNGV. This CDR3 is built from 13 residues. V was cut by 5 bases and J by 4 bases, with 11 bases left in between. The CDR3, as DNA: TGTGCCAGCAGCCCCGGGAACCTCTATGGCTACACCTTC. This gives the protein CASSPGNLYGYTF.

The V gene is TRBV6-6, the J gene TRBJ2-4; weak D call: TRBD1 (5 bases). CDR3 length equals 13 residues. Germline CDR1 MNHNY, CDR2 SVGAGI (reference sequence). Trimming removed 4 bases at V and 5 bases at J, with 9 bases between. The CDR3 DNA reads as TGTGCCAGCAGTTCAGGGTATCAAAACATTCAGTACTTC. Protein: CASSSGYQNIQYF.

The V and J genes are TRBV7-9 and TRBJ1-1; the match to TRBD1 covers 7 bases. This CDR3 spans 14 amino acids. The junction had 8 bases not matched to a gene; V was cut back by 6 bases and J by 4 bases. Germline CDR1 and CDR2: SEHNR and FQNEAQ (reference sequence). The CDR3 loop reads CASSSTGFRTEAFF. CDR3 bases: TGTGCCAGCAGTTCGACAGGGTTTCGCACTGAAGCTTTCTTT.

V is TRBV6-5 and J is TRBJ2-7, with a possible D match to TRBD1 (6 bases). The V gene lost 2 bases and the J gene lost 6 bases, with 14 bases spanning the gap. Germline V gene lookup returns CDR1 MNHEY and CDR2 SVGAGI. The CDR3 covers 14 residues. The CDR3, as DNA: TGTGCCAGCAGTTACGCACAGGGTTCCGGCGAGCAGTACTTC. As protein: CASSYAQGSGEQYF.

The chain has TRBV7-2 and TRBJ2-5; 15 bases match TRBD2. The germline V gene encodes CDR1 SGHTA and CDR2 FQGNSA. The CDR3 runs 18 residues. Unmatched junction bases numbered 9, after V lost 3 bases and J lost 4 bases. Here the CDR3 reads CASSFSGTSGGRRETQYF. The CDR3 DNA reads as TGTGCCAGCAGCTTCTCCGGGACTAGCGGGGGGAGGCGAGAGACCCAGTACTTC.

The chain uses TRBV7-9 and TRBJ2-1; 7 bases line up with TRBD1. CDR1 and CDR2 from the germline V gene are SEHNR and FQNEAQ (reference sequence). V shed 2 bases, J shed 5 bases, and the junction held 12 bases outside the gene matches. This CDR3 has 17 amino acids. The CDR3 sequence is CASSLYPARDRDNEQFF. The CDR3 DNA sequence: TGTGCCAGCAGCTTATACCCCGCCCGCGACAGGGACAATGAGCAGTTCTTC.

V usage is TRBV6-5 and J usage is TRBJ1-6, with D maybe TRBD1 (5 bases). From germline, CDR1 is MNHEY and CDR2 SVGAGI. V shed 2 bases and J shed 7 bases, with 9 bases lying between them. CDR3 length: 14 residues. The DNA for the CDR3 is TGTGCCAGCAGTTACGGTCAGGGAAATTCACCCCTCCACTTT. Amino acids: CASSYGQGNSPLHF.

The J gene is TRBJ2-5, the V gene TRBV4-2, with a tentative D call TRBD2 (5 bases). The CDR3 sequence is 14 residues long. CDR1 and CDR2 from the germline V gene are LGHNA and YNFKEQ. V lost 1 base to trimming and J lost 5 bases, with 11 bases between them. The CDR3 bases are TGTGCCAGCAGCCAAGGGCTGAGGGAGGAGACCCAGTACTTC. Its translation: CASSQGLREETQYF.

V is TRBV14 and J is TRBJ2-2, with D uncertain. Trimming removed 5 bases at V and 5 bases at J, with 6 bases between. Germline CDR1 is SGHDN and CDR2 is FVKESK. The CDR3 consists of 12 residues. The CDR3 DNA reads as TGTGCCAGCAGCACGCGAACCGGGGAGCTGTTTTTT. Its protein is CASSTRTGELFF.

The CDR3 is CASSPGTIEAFF. CDR3 bases: TGTGCCAGCAGCCCAGGGACTATTGAAGCTTTCTTT. The rearrangement joins TRBV3-1 (or the pseudogene TRBV3-2) to TRBJ1-1; a possible D gene is TRBD1 (5 bases). CDR3 length: 12 residues. The germline V gene encodes CDR1 LGHDT and CDR2 YNNKEL (reference sequence). V was pared by 4 bases and J by 7 bases, with 10 bases between.

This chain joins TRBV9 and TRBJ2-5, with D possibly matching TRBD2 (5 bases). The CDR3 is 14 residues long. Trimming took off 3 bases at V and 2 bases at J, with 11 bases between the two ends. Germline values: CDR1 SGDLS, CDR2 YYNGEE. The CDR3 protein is CASSATGYQETQYF. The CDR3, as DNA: TGTGCCAGCAGCGCGACGGGGTATCAAGAGACCCAGTACTTC.

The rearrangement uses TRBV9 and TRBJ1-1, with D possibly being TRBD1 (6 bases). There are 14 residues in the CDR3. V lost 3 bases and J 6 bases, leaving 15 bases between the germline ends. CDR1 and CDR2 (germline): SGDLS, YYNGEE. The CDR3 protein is CASSGGHLGAEAFF. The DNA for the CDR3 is TGTGCCAGCAGCGGGGGACACCTCGGTGCTGAAGCTTTCTTT.

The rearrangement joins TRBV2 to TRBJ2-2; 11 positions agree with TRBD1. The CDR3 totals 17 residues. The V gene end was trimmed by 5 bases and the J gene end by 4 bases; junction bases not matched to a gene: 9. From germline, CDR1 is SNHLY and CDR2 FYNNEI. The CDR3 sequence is CASSPTGDRGGTGELFF. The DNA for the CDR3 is TGTGCCAGCAGTCCCACCGGGGACAGGGGGGGCACCGGGGAGCTGTTTTTT.

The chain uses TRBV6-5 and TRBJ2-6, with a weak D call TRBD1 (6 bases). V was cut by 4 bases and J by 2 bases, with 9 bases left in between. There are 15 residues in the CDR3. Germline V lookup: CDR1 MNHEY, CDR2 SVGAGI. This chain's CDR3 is CASSSGAPGANVLTF. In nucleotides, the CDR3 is TGTGCCAGCAGTTCAGGGGCGCCTGGGGCCAACGTCCTGACTTTC.

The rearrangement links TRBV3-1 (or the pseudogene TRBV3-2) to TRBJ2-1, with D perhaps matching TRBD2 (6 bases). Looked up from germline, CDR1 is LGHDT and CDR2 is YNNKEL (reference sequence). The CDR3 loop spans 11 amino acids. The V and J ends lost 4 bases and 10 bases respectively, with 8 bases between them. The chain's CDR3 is CASSRREEQFF. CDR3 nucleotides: TGTGCCAGCAGCCGCCGGGAGGAGCAGTTCTTC.